The next 32 T cell receptor beta chains were all read from a single sample in a study of blood T cell repertoires in COVID-19. Using immunoSEQ multiplex PCR, the repertoire was profiled, and TCRdb retains in-frame clones only, with some absent. The sample includes about 330,000 clones, approximately 88% of them seen just once. Specimen: PBMCs or T cells enriched from blood (not recorded which). The source is a man in his thirties or forties who had recovered from COVID-19.

The J gene is TRBJ2-7, the V gene TRBV11-2; TRBD1 agrees at 9 bases. The CDR3 spans 14 residues. Losses at the gene ends were 4 bases for V and 12 bases for J; bases not matched to a gene: 13. Germline CDR1 is SGHAT and CDR2 is FQNNGV. The DNA of the CDR3 is TGTGCCAGCAGCTCGAATATACGACAGGGGGACATGTACTTC. Translated: CASSSNIRQGDMYF.

V is TRBV6-4 and J is TRBJ1-1; possibly TRBD1 for D (5 bases). The V gene lost 3 bases and the J gene lost 4 bases, with 9 bases spanning the gap. In germline, CDR1 is MRHNA, CDR2 SNTAGT. The CDR3 is made up of 13 amino acids. The CDR3 DNA reads TGTGCCAGCAGTGAGGGGAGGGGCACTGAAGCTTTCTTT. Encoded protein: CASSEGRGTEAFF.

V gene TRBV5-6 combines with J gene TRBJ1-4; D is possibly TRBD1 (6 bases). This CDR3 has 15 amino acids. Per germline, CDR1 SGHDT and CDR2 YYEEEE. Between the trimmed V and J ends, which lost 0 bases and 4 bases, there was a span of 10 bases. CDR3 amino acids: CASSLGRQVNEKLFF. The CDR3 bases are TGTGCCAGCAGCTTGGGGCGACAGGTTAATGAAAAACTGTTTTTT.

This clone has only one observation. J is TRBJ1-4 and V is TRBV18; no reliable D call. Per germline, CDR1 KGHSH and CDR2 LQKENI. The germline V and J ends were trimmed by 3 bases and 0 bases, with 11 bases remaining between them. The CDR3 length is 16 residues. DNA for the CDR3: TGTGCCAGCTCACCTCCATCCAGTGCAACTAATGAAAAACTGTTTTTT. Protein: CASSPPSSATNEKLFF.

The rearrangement links TRBV28 to TRBJ2-2; a possible D gene is TRBD1 (6 bases). Germline CDR1 is MDHEN and CDR2 is SYDVKM. The CDR3 contains 16 residues. The V gene lost 1 base and the J gene lost 1 base, with 10 bases spanning the gap. CDR3 in amino acids: CASSLLGAQNTGELFF. The DNA of the CDR3 is TGTGCCAGCAGTTTATTGGGGGCTCAGAACACCGGGGAGCTGTTTTTT.

The V call is TRBV5-8, the J call TRBJ1-4, with a weak D call TRBD1 (5 bases). The V end lost 0 bases, the J end lost 4 bases, and 10 bases lay between the germline ends. The germline gives CDR1 SGHTS, CDR2 YDEGEE. The CDR3 length is 15 residues. CDR3 protein: CASSLGQNHNEKLFF. The CDR3 DNA reads as TGTGCCAGCAGCTTGGGACAGAACCATAATGAAAAACTGTTTTTT.

This chain links TRBV3-1 (or the pseudogene TRBV3-2) with TRBJ2-3, with 8 positions matching TRBD2. The CDR3 has 16 amino acids. CDR1 LGHDT and CDR2 YNNKEL come from the germline V gene (reference sequence). The V and J ends lost 1 base and 1 base, in that order; junction bases with no gene match: 4. The CDR3 spells CASSQGAGGGTDTQYF. The CDR3 DNA reads as TGTGCCAGCAGCCAAGGGGCGGGGGGAGGCACAGATACGCAGTATTTT.

The chain couples TRBV9 to TRBJ1-5; perhaps TRBD1 as D (6 bases). V lost 4 bases and J lost 6, with 20 bases in between. Looked up from germline, CDR1 is SGDLS and CDR2 is YYNGEE. The CDR3 totals 16 residues. The CDR3 sequence: CASSIRDMGRRQPQHF. The CDR3 bases are TGTGCCAGCAGCATTCGGGACATGGGGCGTCGTCAGCCCCAGCATTTT.

For this clone: This specimen includes other DNA sequences encoding the same CDR3. V usage is TRBV10-3 and J usage is TRBJ1-1, with a tentative D call TRBD1 (6 bases). The CDR3 covers 12 residues. Germline V lookup: CDR1 ENHRY, CDR2 SYGVKD. V dropped 3 bases and J dropped 7 bases, with 9 bases sitting between them. In DNA form, the CDR3 reads TGTGCCATCAGTGAAGGGGGGGGTGAAGCTTTCTTT. This sequence encodes CAISEGGGEAFF.

This clone was recorded once. This chain connects TRBV2 to TRBJ1-1; 8 nucleotides match TRBD1. V lost 6 bases to trimming and J lost 1 base; unmatched junction nucleotides: 7. From germline, CDR1 is SNHLY and CDR2 FYNNEI. This CDR3 region has 15 residues. This chain's CDR3 is CASSALDRANTEAFF. The CDR3 coding sequence is TGTGCCAGCAGCGCCCTGGACAGGGCGAACACTGAAGCTTTCTTT.

The sample holds a few counts of this clone. CDR3 sequence: CASSTRTDLYGYTF. CDR3 nucleotides: TGTGCCAGCAGCACGAGGACAGACCTCTATGGCTACACCTTC. The rearrangement uses TRBV9 and TRBJ1-2, with a weak D call TRBD1 (6 bases). Trimming removed 4 bases at V and 4 bases at J, with 14 bases between. Germline assignment: CDR1 SGDLS and CDR2 YYNGEE. The CDR3 is 14 amino acids.

V usage is TRBV18 and J usage is TRBJ2-3; 9 bases map to TRBD2. The CDR3 runs to 14 residues. CDR1 is KGHSH, CDR2 LQKENI, per germline. V shed 5 bases and J 1 base; nucleotides not matched to a gene: 1. CDR3 sequence: CASSASGGTDTQYF. DNA for the CDR3: TGTGCCAGCTCAGCTAGCGGGGGCACAGATACGCAGTATTTT.

V is TRBV7-9 and J is TRBJ2-2; TRBD1 might be the D (6 bases). Germline CDR1 and CDR2: SEHNR and FQNEAQ (reference sequence). Trimming left V 5 bases short and J 5 bases short, with 15 bases between. The CDR3 runs 15 residues. The CDR3 reads CASSPTQGSTGELFF. Written as DNA, the CDR3 is TGTGCCAGCAGCCCGACGCAGGGGTCGACCGGGGAGCTGTTTTTT.

The chain employs TRBV2 and TRBJ1-6; 8 bases agree with TRBD1. Germline CDR1 and CDR2: SNHLY and FYNNEI. V trimming: 3 bases; J trimming: 5 bases; junction bases outside the gene matches: 3. This CDR3 region has 15 residues. CDR3 in DNA: TGTGCCAGCAGTGAGGACAGGGTACATAATTCACCCCTCCACTTT. Protein sequence: CASSEDRVHNSPLHF.

Here the CDR3 DNA reads TGTGCCAGCAGTTTTTCCCCCAACTACGAGCAGTACTTC. Its translation is CASSFSPNYEQYF. This chain joins TRBV12-3 or TRBV12-4 and TRBJ2-7, with no clear D. V shed 3 bases and J shed 3 bases, with 9 bases lying between them. This CDR3 is 13 amino acids long.

This chain links TRBV7-6 with TRBJ2-2; TRBD1 matches 7 bases. V gave up 2 bases and J gave up 5 bases; unmatched junction bases: 2. Looked up from germline, CDR1 is SGHVS and CDR2 is FNYEAQ. The CDR3 length is 14 residues. In DNA form, the CDR3 reads TGTGCCAGCAGCTTAACAGGGGTAACCGGGGAGCTGTTTTTT. This translates into CASSLTGVTGELFF.

The chain recombines TRBV5-1 with TRBJ2-1; TRBD1 aligns across 8 bases. The CDR3 covers 15 residues. With V trimmed by 0 bases and J by 2 bases, 1 base remained unmatched. CDR1 SGHRS and CDR2 YFSETQ come from the germline V gene. CDR3 DNA sequence: TGCGCCAGCAGCTTGGTACAGGGGGCCTACAATGAGCAGTTCTTC. Amino acid sequence: CASSLVQGAYNEQFF.

V is TRBV7-8 and J is TRBJ2-5, with D uncertain. Trimming left V 0 bases short and J 3 bases short, with 5 bases between. The CDR3 contains 13 residues. Germline loops: CDR1 SGHVS, CDR2 FQNEAQ. CDR3 protein: CASSLAPKETQYF. CDR3 sequence (DNA): TGTGCCAGCAGCTTAGCCCCAAAAGAGACCCAGTACTTC.

This rearrangement joins TRBV5-4 to TRBJ2-1; D might be TRBD2 (7 bases). This CDR3 has 15 amino acids. Germline V gene sequence: CDR1 SGHNT, CDR2 YYREEE (reference sequence). Trimming removed 0 bases from V and 6 bases from J, with 13 bases in between. The CDR3, as DNA: TGTGCCAGCAGCTTGGAGGGGGGGGGCCGCAATGAGCAGTTCTTC. This codes for CASSLEGGGRNEQFF.

The chain joins TRBV7-9 to TRBJ2-1, with D tentatively TRBD2 (6 bases). Per the germline V gene, CDR1 is SEHNR and CDR2 is FQNEAQ (reference sequence). CDR3 size: 15 residues. The germline V and J ends were trimmed by 4 bases and 6 bases, with 16 bases remaining between them. In DNA form, the CDR3 reads TGTGCCAGCAGCTACAGACTAGTGGTAGGCAATGAGCAGTTCTTC. Protein sequence: CASSYRLVVGNEQFF.

The rearrangement uses TRBV2 and TRBJ1-1, with 7 bases matching TRBD1. The junction had 8 bases not matched to a gene; V was cut back by 8 bases and J by 8 bases. CDR1 is SNHLY and CDR2 is FYNNEI in the germline V gene. This CDR3 is built from 12 residues. The CDR3 loop is CASQGQTWEAFF. The CDR3 nucleotides are TGTGCCAGCCAGGGACAGACGTGGGAAGCTTTCTTT.

This clone was found once. The chain is built from TRBV7-9 and TRBJ1-1; the D is unclear. From germline, CDR1 is SEHNR and CDR2 FQNEAQ (reference sequence). This CDR3 is 11 amino acids long. V gave up 5 bases and J gave up 4 bases, with 5 bases separating them. CDR3 DNA sequence: TGTGCCAGCAGCCCGGGCACTGAAGCTTTCTTT. It specifies CASSPGTEAFF.

The chain joins TRBV13 to TRBJ1-2, with D possibly being TRBD1 (6 bases). CDR3 size: 12 residues. Trimming took off 3 bases at V and 6 bases at J, with 8 bases between the two ends. Germline-derived CDR1 and CDR2 are PRHDT and FYEKMQ (reference sequence). The CDR3 reads CASSFTGNGYTF. CDR3 bases: TGTGCCAGCAGCTTCACAGGGAATGGCTACACCTTC.

V gene TRBV9 combines with J gene TRBJ2-7; 13 bases are a match to TRBD2. Germline CDR1 SGDLS, CDR2 YYNGEE. Trimming at V came to 4 bases and at J to 1 base, leaving 5 bases not matched to a gene. The CDR3 sequence is 16 residues long. CDR3 DNA: TGTGCCAGCAGCCCTAGACTAGCGGGGGGTTCCTACGAGCAGTACTTC. Translated: CASSPRLAGGSYEQYF.

The chain carries TRBV5-1 and TRBJ1-6, with 9 bases that match TRBD1. V was clipped by 2 bases and J by 0 bases; unmatched bases: 6. The germline CDR1 and CDR2 sequences are SGHRS and YFSETQ. CDR3 length: 18 residues. Here the CDR3 reads CASSLSGTGSSYNSPLHF. Here the CDR3 DNA reads TGCGCCAGCAGCTTATCCGGGACAGGGAGCTCCTATAATTCACCCCTCCACTTT.

V usage is TRBV18 and J usage is TRBJ1-1, with 7 bases fitting TRBD1. J lost 6 bases, V lost 2 bases, and 15 bases had no gene match. Germline V gene sequence: CDR1 KGHSH, CDR2 LQKENI. The CDR3 consists of 17 residues. CDR3 protein: CASSPFITGEGLSEAFF. CDR3 bases: TGTGCCAGCTCACCATTTATAACAGGGGAAGGTCTCTCTGAAGCTTTCTTT.

The chain carries TRBV24-1 and TRBJ2-6, with a weak D call TRBD2 (5 bases). Germline lookup yields CDR1 KGHDR and CDR2 SFDVKD. Trimming took off 3 bases at V and 0 bases at J, with 14 bases between the two ends. The CDR3 spans 18 residues. DNA of the CDR3: TGTGCCACCAGTGATCCTACCGGGAAGTCCTCTGGGGCCAACGTCCTGACTTTC. As protein: CATSDPTGKSSGANVLTF.

The J gene is TRBJ1-2, the V gene TRBV5-6; TRBD1 matches at 8 bases. The CDR3 extends over 12 amino acids. V lost 5 bases, J lost 7 bases, and 4 bases stayed unmatched. Germline-derived CDR1 and CDR2 are SGHDT and YYEEEE. This chain's CDR3 is CASSQGAPGYTF. The DNA for the CDR3 is TGTGCCAGCAGTCAGGGGGCGCCTGGCTACACCTTC.

This clone appeared a single time. This chain connects TRBV19 to TRBJ1-1; D uncertain. Per germline, CDR1 LNHDA and CDR2 SQIVND (reference sequence). V was trimmed by 1 base and J by 0 bases, leaving 9 bases between them. The CDR3 spans 15 residues. This chain's CDR3 is CASSIARLMNTEAFF. DNA for the CDR3: TGTGCCAGTAGTATAGCGCGGCTTATGAACACTGAAGCTTTCTTT.

This clone was observed once. The chain links TRBV28 to TRBJ2-5; 9 nucleotides line up with TRBD1. The CDR3 consists of 17 residues. With V trimmed by 6 bases and J by 4 bases, 15 bases remained unmatched. The germline V gene has CDR1 MDHEN and CDR2 SYDVKM. CDR3 residues: CASRPMPGTGSRETQYF. CDR3 coding DNA: TGTGCCAGCAGACCAATGCCCGGGACAGGGAGTCGAGAGACCCAGTACTTC.

The chain uses TRBV11-2 and TRBJ1-2; D may be TRBD1 (5 bases). The CDR3 runs to 14 residues. Germline V gives CDR1 SGHAT, CDR2 FQNNGV. The V end was cut by 5 bases, the J end by 4 bases, with 14 bases between. CDR3 bases: TGTGCCAGCAGCGGTACAGGCACCTCCTATGGCTACACCTTC. Translation: CASSGTGTSYGYTF.

The V call is TRBV3-1 (or the pseudogene TRBV3-2), the J call TRBJ2-7; 7 bases map to TRBD2. CDR1 LGHDT and CDR2 YNNKEL come from the germline V gene (reference sequence). The CDR3 sequence is 15 residues long. Unmatched junction bases numbered 5, after V lost 1 base and J lost 2 bases. CDR3 nucleotide sequence: TGTGCCAGCAGCCAAGCTAGCGGCGGACCCTACGAGCAGTACTTC. This gives the protein CASSQASGGPYEQYF.